Below are 19 T cell receptor beta chains sequenced from a single sample in a study of regulatory T cells in long-lasting Graves disease. TCR beta libraries were built with iRepertoire HTBI primers and Arm-PCR of CDR3 regions. MiXCR, applied by TCRdb to the multiplex PCR reads, yields one record per CDR3 protein. The sample has 350,000 to 550,000 distinct CDR3 sequences; 16% are singletons. Time point indicated: newly diagnosed GD, antithyroid drugs for less than 3 months. Extracted PBMC RNA gave rise to the TCR library. Another study also made use of these data, one on T cells in Graves' hyperthyroidism and ophthalmopathy.

The starting material was peripheral blood mononuclear cells (PBMCs), obtained at new diagnosis, from a patient treated with antithyroid drugs. Source of these receptors: a woman between 18 and 29 years old with Graves disease.

This clonotype was found a few times. The chain carries TRBV6-2 or TRBV6-3 and TRBJ1-2; 7 positions match TRBD1. Germline lookup yields CDR1 MNHEY and CDR2 SVGEGT. This CDR3 is 12 amino acids long. V lost 6 bases, J lost 8 bases, and 6 bases stayed unmatched. The CDR3 spells CASRETGTGYTF. The CDR3 DNA is TGTGCCAGCAGAGAGACAGGGACGGGCTACACCTTC.

CDR3 amino acids: CASSQDPGRVYEQYF. CDR3 coding DNA: TGTGCCAGCAGCCAAGATCCCGGCCGAGTCTACGAGCAGTACTTC. The rearrangement uses TRBV3-1 and TRBJ2-7; D gene ambiguous. V lost 0 bases, J lost 3 bases, and 12 bases lay in between. The CDR3 extends over 15 amino acids. Looked up from germline, CDR1 is LGHDT and CDR2 is YNNKEL (reference sequence).

This clonotype was recorded a few times. CDR3 sequence: CATSRAGNTDTQYF. In nucleotides, the CDR3 is TGTGCCACCAGCAGAGCGGGGAACACAGATACGCAGTATTTT. V is TRBV15 and J is TRBJ2-3, with D perhaps TRBD2 (5 bases). Trimming left V 1 base short and J 2 bases short, with 7 bases between. The CDR3 contains 14 residues. Germline CDR1 LNHNV, CDR2 YYDKDF (reference sequence).

This clonotype was detected many times. The V gene is TRBV3-1, the J gene TRBJ2-1; D might be TRBD1 (5 bases). Per germline, CDR1 LGHDT and CDR2 YNNKEL (reference sequence). This CDR3 is built from 16 residues. V lost 1 base and J lost 4, with 14 bases in between. CDR3 coding DNA: TGTGCCAGCAGCCAAGCGGCGTCAGGGCCATACAATGAGCAGTTCTTC. Protein product: CASSQAASGPYNEQFF.

In its sample, this clonotype was seen many times. The gene calls are TRBV11-2 and TRBJ1-6; 8 bases line up with TRBD1. Looked up from germline, CDR1 is SGHAT and CDR2 is FQNNGV. The CDR3 length is 15 residues. V lost 5 bases, J lost 6 bases, and 6 bases stayed unmatched. Here the CDR3 reads CASSPRTGFNSPLHF. The CDR3 nucleotides read TGTGCCAGCAGCCCCAGGACAGGGTTTAATTCACCCCTCCACTTT.

This clonotype was recorded many times. J is TRBJ1-1 and V is TRBV11-1; D is unresolved. The CDR3 extends over 13 amino acids. Germline V lookup: CDR1 SGHAT, CDR2 FQDESV (reference sequence). V was shortened by 5 bases and J by 7 bases, with 14 bases between the two germline ends. Here the CDR3 DNA reads TGTGCCAGCAGCATGACCCGAGCCCTTGAAGCTTTCTTT. It encodes CASSMTRALEAFF.

A note on this clonotype: It may be a read error: a sequence one base away is much more abundant. The CDR3, as DNA: TGTGCCTGGGCGACGGGACACCAAGAGACCCAGTACTTC. Encoded protein: CAWATGHQETQYF. The chain recombines TRBV30 with TRBJ2-1; D may correspond to TRBD1 or TRBD2 (5 bases each). The last part of the DNA fits TRBJ2-5 better; the J call may be wrong. Germline CDR1 reads GTSNPN; CDR2 reads SVGIG (reference sequence). CDR3 size: 13 residues.

Many counts were recorded for this clonotype. The chain combines TRBV6-1 with TRBJ2-5; TRBD1 matches 7 bases. J gave up 1 base and V 5 bases, and 4 bases lay outside the gene matches. The CDR3 runs to 14 residues. The germline CDR1 and CDR2 sequences are MNHNS and SASEGT. CDR3 amino acids: CASSPRDSQETQYF. DNA of the CDR3: TGTGCCAGCAGTCCCCGGGACAGCCAAGAGACCCAGTACTTC.

This clonotype was seen at least ten times. The chain recombines TRBV20-1 with TRBJ1-1; D ambiguous. Trimming stripped 3 bases from V and 7 bases from J, with 6 bases between. This CDR3 has 10 amino acids. The germline V gene has CDR1 DFQATT and CDR2 SNEGSKA (reference sequence). DNA of the CDR3: TGCAGTGCTAGCGACCGTGAAGCTTTCTTT. It yields the protein CSASDREAFF.

This clonotype was detected a few times. The chain has TRBV13 and TRBJ2-3; no clear D. Trimming took 0 bases from V and 2 from J, leaving 9 bases between them. The CDR3 consists of 15 residues. CDR1 PRHDT and CDR2 FYEKMQ come from the germline V gene (reference sequence). CDR3 region: CASSLGLGNTDTQYF. CDR3 DNA: TGTGCCAGCAGCTTAGGGTTGGGGAACACAGATACGCAGTATTTT.

Many counts were recorded for this clonotype. This chain uses TRBV12-3 or TRBV12-4 with TRBJ2-1; 14 bases agree with TRBD2. After removal of 7 bases from V and 2 bases from J, the junction contained 4 bases not matched to a gene. The CDR3 sequence is 16 residues long. This chain's CDR3 is CASTGLAGATYNEQFF. DNA for the CDR3: TGTGCCAGCACGGGACTAGCGGGAGCTACCTACAATGAGCAGTTCTTC.

This clonotype was detected many times. The rearrangement links TRBV7-3 to TRBJ2-7; 7 bases map to TRBD1. J gave up 7 bases and V 2 bases, and 5 bases lay outside the gene matches. Germline V gives CDR1 SGHTA, CDR2 FQGTGA. This CDR3 is built from 13 residues. The CDR3, as DNA: TGTGCCAGCAGCTTAGGGGGACAGACAGAGCAGTACTTC. This translates into CASSLGGQTEQYF. The whole variable domain, filled in from reference TRBV7-3 and TRBJ2-7, reads GAGVSQTPSNKVTEKGKYVELRCDPISGHTALYWYRQSLGQGPEFLIYFQGTGAADDSGLPNDRFFAVRPEGSVSTLKIQRTERGDSAVYLCASSLGGQTEQYFGPGTRLTVT.

This chain joins TRBV3-1 and TRBJ2-2, with 7 bases matching TRBD1. Looked up from germline, CDR1 is LGHDT and CDR2 is YNNKEL (reference sequence). V shed 2 bases, J shed 6 bases, and the junction held 6 bases outside the gene matches. The length of the CDR3 is 15 residues. CDR3 sequence (DNA): TGTGCCAGCAGCCAATACGGCAGGGGGTCCGGGGAGCTGTTTTTT. This translates into CASSQYGRGSGELFF.

This clonotype has a count of ten or more. This sequence joins TRBV5-5 and TRBJ1-1; 7 bases match TRBD1. Trimming removed 4 bases from V and 5 bases from J; junction bases left unmatched: 8. The CDR3 length is 14 residues. From germline, CDR1 is SGHKS and CDR2 YYEKEE (reference sequence). The CDR3 DNA reads TGTGCCAGCAGCGCCCACAGGGGAGGGACTGAAGCTTTCTTT. Translating it yields CASSAHRGGTEAFF.

This clonotype has more than one count but fewer than ten. The rearrangement joins TRBV7-9 to TRBJ2-7, with 10 bases fitting TRBD1. V lost 5 bases to trimming and J lost 3 bases; unmatched junction nucleotides: 7. The V gene's germline CDR1 is SEHNR and CDR2 FQNEAQ (reference sequence). CDR3 length: 15 residues. This CDR3 reads CASSKGGTGVYEQYF. In nucleotides, the CDR3 is TGTGCCAGCAGCAAGGGAGGGACAGGGGTCTACGAGCAGTACTTC.

The gene calls are TRBV29-1 and TRBJ2-2; 11 nucleotides agree with TRBD2. Germline CDR1 SQVTM, CDR2 ANQGSEA. The V and J ends lost 4 bases and 0 bases, in that order; junction bases with no gene match: 4. The CDR3 has 16 residues. The CDR3 DNA reads TGCAGCGTTGGACTAGCGGGACGGGCGAACACCGGGGAGCTGTTTTTT. The encoded protein is CSVGLAGRANTGELFF.

This clonotype occurred many times. The chain uses TRBV28 and TRBJ2-3; 10 bases map to TRBD2. The trim removed 3 bases at V and 1 base at J, leaving 4 bases unmatched. This CDR3 is 16 amino acids long. Germline CDR1 MDHEN, CDR2 SYDVKM. The CDR3 sequence is CASSFLAGAGTDTQYF. CDR3 nucleotides: TGTGCCAGCAGTTTCCTAGCGGGAGCAGGCACAGATACGCAGTATTTT.

The chain is built from TRBV7-3 and TRBJ2-1; D may be TRBD2 (6 bases). The V gene lost 5 bases and the J gene lost 6 bases, with 20 bases spanning the gap. CDR1 and CDR2 (germline): SGHTA, FQGTGA. The CDR3 runs 16 residues. DNA of the CDR3: TGTGCCAGCAGCGTAGGAGGGCCTAAGGCCCTCAATGAGCAGTTCTTC. Its protein product is CASSVGGPKALNEQFF.

The CDR3 DNA sequence: TGTGCCAGCTCACCAGGTCTTTCACGTTCGGACAATGAGCAGTTCTTC. This encodes CASSPGLSRSDNEQFF. The chain employs TRBV18 and TRBJ2-1; D unclear. V was trimmed by 2 bases and J by 5 bases, leaving 16 bases between them. The CDR3 totals 16 residues. Germline V gene lookup returns CDR1 KGHSH and CDR2 LQKENI.